These 15 T cell receptor beta chains originate from one sample sequenced in a study of T cell responses to AZD1222 COVID-19 vaccine. Repertoires were generated with immunoSEQ multiplex PCR, while TCRdb's copy carries only in-frame clones and drops some. The profile shows 180,000 or so clones, about 91% of them singletons. The sequences come from peripheral blood, collected on day 0 of AZD1222 vaccination. These receptors all come from an adult in good health.

This chain links TRBV19 with TRBJ2-6; no clear D. The ends were cut back, 8 bases at V and 0 bases at J, with 5 bases in the middle. The germline V gene has CDR1 LNHDA and CDR2 SQIVND (reference sequence). The CDR3 is 13 residues long. The CDR3: CASSNSGANVLTF. DNA for the CDR3: TGTGCCAGTTCGAACTCTGGGGCCAACGTCCTGACTTTC. Combining the CDR3 with reference TRBV19 and TRBJ2-6 gives the whole variable domain DGGITQSPKYLFRKEGQNVTLSCEQNLNHDAMYWYRQDPGQGLRLIYYSQIVNDFQKGDIAEGYSVSREKKESFPLTVTSAQKNPTAFYLCASSNSGANVLTFGAGSRLTVL.

The rearrangement links TRBV28 to TRBJ2-6; TRBD1 matches at 10 bases. Germline loops: CDR1 MDHEN, CDR2 SYDVKM. V dropped 6 bases and J dropped 3; count of bases not matched to a gene: 8. The CDR3 is made up of 17 amino acids. In DNA, the CDR3 is TGTGCCAGCAGCGCCGGGACAGGGGTGGTTGGGGCCAACGTCCTGACTTTC. Protein: CASSAGTGVVGANVLTF.

This clone has only one observation. The chain links TRBV9 to TRBJ2-1; 10 bases are a match to TRBD1. V dropped 3 bases and J dropped 6; count of bases not matched to a gene: 3. Per the germline V gene, CDR1 is SGDLS and CDR2 is YYNGEE. The CDR3 sequence is 14 residues long. The CDR3 here is CASSDRDRGNEQFF. The CDR3 DNA sequence: TGTGCCAGCAGCGACCGGGACAGGGGCAATGAGCAGTTCTTC.

CDR3 sequence: CAIRSQGPNYGYTF. CDR3 bases: TGTGCCATCAGGTCTCAGGGGCCAAACTATGGCTACACCTTC. This rearrangement joins TRBV10-3 to TRBJ1-2, with D maybe TRBD1 (6 bases). This CDR3 is 14 amino acids long. Trimming removed 6 bases at V and 2 bases at J, with 13 bases between. Germline lookup yields CDR1 ENHRY and CDR2 SYGVKD.

The chain recombines TRBV6-5 with TRBJ1-1, with 8 bases fitting TRBD1. The ends lost 4 bases at V and 8 bases at J; junction bases unmatched: 6. The length of the CDR3 is 13 residues. Germline V gene data show CDR1 as MNHEY and CDR2 as SVGAGI. CDR3 sequence: CASSSRGTGEAFF. DNA of the CDR3: TGTGCCAGCAGTTCACGCGGGACAGGCGAAGCTTTCTTT.

The chain employs TRBV4-1 and TRBJ2-1; possibly TRBD1 for D (6 bases). Trimming cost V 3 bases and J 5 bases, with 11 bases left between them. In germline, CDR1 is MGHRA, CDR2 YSYEKL. The CDR3 length is 14 residues. The CDR3 sequence is CASSQSGTNNEQFF. For the CDR3, the DNA is TGCGCCAGCAGCCAGTCCGGGACAAACAATGAGCAGTTCTTC.

This clone was detected once. The chain links TRBV19 to TRBJ1-1; 9 bases match TRBD1. Germline loops: CDR1 LNHDA, CDR2 SQIVND (reference sequence). The CDR3 length is 15 residues. The V gene end was trimmed by 1 base and the J gene end by 4 bases; junction bases not matched to a gene: 4. CDR3: CASSIGDRESTEAFF. CDR3 sequence (DNA): TGTGCCAGTAGTATAGGGGACAGGGAGAGCACTGAAGCTTTCTTT.

The chain joins TRBV18 to TRBJ2-1, with 7 bases aligning to TRBD1. With 3 bases clipped from V and 7 bases from J, the junction kept 18 bases outside the gene matches. Per germline, CDR1 KGHSH and CDR2 LQKENI. CDR3 length equals 18 residues. The CDR3 region is CASSPLPPRPQGENEQFF. The CDR3 DNA follows: TGTGCCAGCTCACCCCTTCCCCCCCGGCCCCAGGGGGAGAATGAGCAGTTCTTC.

V usage is TRBV24-1 and J usage is TRBJ2-5, with a tentative D call TRBD1 (6 bases). V shed 3 bases and J shed 3 bases, with 10 bases lying between them. This CDR3 is 14 amino acids long. Per germline, CDR1 KGHDR and CDR2 SFDVKD. The CDR3 is CATSDTRTEETQYF. As DNA, the CDR3 is TGTGCCACCAGTGATACCCGGACAGAAGAGACCCAGTACTTC.

The chain employs TRBV10-2 and TRBJ1-4; 10 bases map to TRBD1. This CDR3 contains 17 residues. The germline V gene has CDR1 WSHSY and CDR2 SAAADI. V shed 3 bases and J 8 bases; nucleotides not matched to a gene: 12. Here the CDR3 reads CASSDPGQGFRGEKLFF. CDR3 bases: TGCGCCAGCAGTGATCCGGGACAGGGGTTCAGAGGGGAAAAACTGTTTTTT.

V usage is TRBV7-8 and J usage is TRBJ2-2; D is uncertain. Trimming took off 3 bases at V and 3 bases at J, with 8 bases between the two ends. The CDR3 has 14 residues. The V gene's germline CDR1 is SGHVS and CDR2 FQNEAQ. The CDR3 DNA reads TGTGCCAGCAGCTTGGGATCATACACCGGGGAGCTGTTTTTT. Encoded protein: CASSLGSYTGELFF.

The chain uses TRBV4-3 and TRBJ2-2; TRBD2 matches at 13 bases. Germline V CDR1 and CDR2: LGHNA, YSLEER. The CDR3 consists of 19 residues. Unmatched junction bases numbered 12, after V lost 5 bases and J lost 3 bases. In DNA form, the CDR3 reads TGCGCCAGCAGCGAAAGACTAGCGGGGGGCCAAATTCACACCGGGGAGCTGTTTTTT. The encoded protein is CASSERLAGGQIHTGELFF.

The chain is built from TRBV3-1 (or the pseudogene TRBV3-2) and TRBJ1-1, with TRBD1 identical over 7 bases. The ends lost 6 bases at V and 0 bases at J; junction bases unmatched: 4. CDR3 length equals 14 residues. Germline lookup yields CDR1 LGHDT and CDR2 YNNKEL (reference sequence). Here the CDR3 DNA reads TGTGCCAGCAGTTACGGGACAGTGAACACTGAAGCTTTCTTT. Its translation: CASSYGTVNTEAFF.

The gene calls are TRBV27 and TRBJ2-1, with 9 positions matching TRBD1. Germline V gives CDR1 MNHEY, CDR2 SMNVEV (reference sequence). V shed 2 bases and J 10 bases; nucleotides not matched to a gene: 6. The CDR3 spans 14 residues. CDR3 residues: CASSLTRTGGEQFF. The DNA for the CDR3 is TGTGCCAGCAGTTTAACTCGTACAGGGGGCGAGCAGTTCTTC.

This clone was seen once. The chain links TRBV6-5 to TRBJ2-7, with TRBD2 as a possible D gene (6 bases). The CDR3 covers 13 residues. The ends were cut back, 10 bases at V and 2 bases at J, with 15 bases in the middle. Germline values: CDR1 MNHEY, CDR2 SVGAGI. CDR3 sequence: CATRDSGTYEQYF. Written as DNA, the CDR3 is TGTGCCACCCGGGACTCCGGAACCTACGAGCAGTACTTC.